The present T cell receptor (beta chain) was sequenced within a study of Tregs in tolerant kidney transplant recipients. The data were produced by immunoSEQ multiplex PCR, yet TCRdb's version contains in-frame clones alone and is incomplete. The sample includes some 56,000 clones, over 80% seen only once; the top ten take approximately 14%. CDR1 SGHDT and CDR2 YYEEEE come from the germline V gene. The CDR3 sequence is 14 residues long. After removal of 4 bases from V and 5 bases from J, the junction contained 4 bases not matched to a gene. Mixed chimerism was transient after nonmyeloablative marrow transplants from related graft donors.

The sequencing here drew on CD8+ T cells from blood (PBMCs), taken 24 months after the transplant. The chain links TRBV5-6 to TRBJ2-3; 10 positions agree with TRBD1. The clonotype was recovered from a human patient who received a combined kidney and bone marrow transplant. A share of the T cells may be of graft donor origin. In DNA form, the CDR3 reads TGTGCCAGCAGCCTGACAGGGGGCGAAGATACGCAGTATTTT. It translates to CASSLTGGEDTQYF.